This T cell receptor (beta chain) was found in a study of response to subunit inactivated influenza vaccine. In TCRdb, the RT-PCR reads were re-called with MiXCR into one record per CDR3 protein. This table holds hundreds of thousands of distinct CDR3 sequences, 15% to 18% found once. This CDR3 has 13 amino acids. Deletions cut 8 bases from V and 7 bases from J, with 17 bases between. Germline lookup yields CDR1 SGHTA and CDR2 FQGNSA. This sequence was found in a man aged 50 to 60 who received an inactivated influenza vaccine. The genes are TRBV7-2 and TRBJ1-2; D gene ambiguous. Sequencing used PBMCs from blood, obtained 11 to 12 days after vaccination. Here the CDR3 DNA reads TGTGCCAGCGTTTACACTCCCAGCGGTGGCTACACCTTC. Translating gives CASVYTPSGGYTF.